Sequencing of this T cell receptor (beta chain) was carried out in a study of cytomegalovirus exposure and HLA in healthy donors. Researchers ran the PCR with 60 Vbeta and 13 Jbeta primers. Using immunoSEQ multiplex PCR, the repertoire was profiled, and TCRdb retains in-frame clones only, with some absent. The sample lists some 78,000 clones, roughly 72% seen once, with 7.5% to 9.5% in the top ten. Study-wide findings and caveats: An assumption of roughly uniform sequencing depth across donors underlay the presence/absence analyses. As a later analysis showed, several of the most significant clusters appeared to be linked to common viral pathogens.

The donors were healthy bone marrow donors. CDR3 length: 15 amino acids. The trim removed 1 base at V and 2 bases at J, leaving 3 bases unmatched. The germline V gene has CDR1 SGHTA and CDR2 FQGNSA. On this clone: The antigen is undetermined.

This clonotype originated in a middle-aged man in good health and CMV-seropositive. What was sequenced was PBMCs. The chain combines TRBV7-2 with TRBJ2-7, with 9 positions matching TRBD2. The CDR3 DNA sequence: TGTGCCAGCAGCTTAGGGACTAGCGCTACCTACGAGCAGTACTTC. It codes for CASSLGTSATYEQYF.